This TCR beta chain was found in a study of T cell responses to AZD1222 COVID-19 vaccine. Repertoires were generated with immunoSEQ multiplex PCR, while TCRdb's copy carries only in-frame clones and drops some. The sample has 110,000 or so clones, roughly 82% seen once. The germline V gene encodes CDR1 SGDLS and CDR2 YYNGEE. The V end lost 0 bases, the J end lost 2 bases, and 9 bases lay between the germline ends. This CDR3 has 14 residues. Study-wide results and limits: Donors were chiefly white British, with a greater number of females, and clonal diversity was perhaps underestimated.

Concerning this clone itself: No antigen is known for it.

The chain is built from TRBV9 and TRBJ2-7; no definite D call. The TCR originated in an adult in good health. The input for sequencing was peripheral blood, taken on day 0 of AZD1222 vaccination. DNA of the CDR3: TGTGCCAGCAGCGTAGGGTCACAGCCCTACGAGCAGTACTTC. The encoded protein is CASSVGSQPYEQYF.